The present T cell receptor beta chain was sequenced within a study of T cell repertoires in cytomegalovirus infection. Study-level background: Public signatures in TCR beta pointed to CMV infection and matching HLA type.

This clonotype came up once. Antigen: not known. Trimming stripped 4 bases from V and 2 bases from J, with 10 bases between. The germline V gene has CDR1 SGHRS and CDR2 YFSETQ. There are 13 residues in the CDR3. TCRdb used MiXCR to reprocess the reads, holding one entry per CDR3 protein. The sample has under 150,000 distinct CDR3 sequences, around 25% seen once; the top ten hold approximately 35%. Sequencing was carried out using PBMCs, sequenced either directly or after in vitro stimulation (not recorded which). This rearrangement joins TRBV5-1 to TRBJ2-7; tentatively, D is TRBD1 or TRBD2 (5 bases each). The clonotype comes from a human donor in good health (CMV status not recorded). Some clones in this sample may be carry-over from other donors' samples. CDR3 region: CASSEGSAYEQYF. For the CDR3, the DNA is TGCGCCAGCAGCGAGGGGTCTGCCTACGAGCAGTACTTC.